The text below deals with one TCR beta chain. Its antigen has not been determined. No per-base quality is available; no much larger clone lies one base away. This sample was taken from a study of blood T cell repertoires in COVID-19 (dated by TCRdb to 2018 to 2020). Study-level background: Samples from collaborators originated in the United States, Italy and Spain and spanned both the acute and convalescent phases of COVID-19. Nearly every sample came with metadata listing a de-identified subject ID, COVID-19 status, age in years and sex. The prospective study material was composed of cDNA or gDNA derived from T cells, B-cell-depleted T cells, or PBMCs. A freely available public database, intended as a resource for researchers studying the immune response to SARS-CoV-2, is where the repertoires were released. Samples were obtained from the ongoing ImmuneRACE study (first 160 participants) and from 1,000 to 1,500 subjects provided by 6 global collaborators. HLA class I and class II types, where available, came from metadata supplied by the sample provider rather than from assay-based typing. Subjects who had been exposed to COVID-19, were actively infected with it, or had recovered from it provided the deeply sampled blood TCRbeta repertoires that made up the dataset. Study-wide conclusions, independent of this receptor: How much clinical and demographic metadata was included differed by source and by participant, and the metadata was provided uncurated.

Whole blood was collected in K2EDTA tubes by collaborating institutions according to the institutions' own protocols. For TCRbeta analysis, collaborators shipped samples in one of three forms: frozen whole blood, isolated PBMCs, or DNA extracted from either of those sample types. TCRbeta CDR3 regions were amplified from genomic DNA by means of the immunoSEQ Assay, a bias-controlled multiplex PCR. The study's own analysis went as follows. Within the assay, amplification of reference gene primers was used to estimate how many nucleated cells each sample contained. To quantify the absolute abundance of each unique TCRbeta CDR3 rearrangement, sequence reads were collapsed and filtered. For each sample, productive Simpson clonality was calculated as the square root of Simpson's diversity index across productive rearrangements. Drawn from immuneACCESS, this table holds only the in-frame rearrangements with V and J called that TCRdb kept. Clones are partly lost; checked studies trace under half to an unresolved V gene and leave the rest unexplained. D and trimming were read from the DNA, whereas the V and J calls and clone size are those reported in that table. Across this sample there are roughly 190,000 clones, with about four fifths seen only once. Roughly 3% of the sample rests with the top ten.

V is reduced by 0 bases and J by 7 bases, leaving a spacing of 25 bases between them. From the cysteine up to the phenylalanine, the CDR3 has a length of 20 residues. CDR3 DNA only is kept here, 60 bases in frame from base 1. Per the germline V gene, MRHNA is the CDR1 and SNTAGT is the CDR2. The sample consisted of peripheral blood. The receptor comes from a human donor with acute or convalescent COVID-19. The donor label of this sample is uncertain. The chain is encoded by TRBV6-4 joined to TRBJ1-6, with TRBD1 tentatively as D gene (5 bases match). The nucleotides read TGTGCCAGCAGTGACTCGACTCAGGGCTTGGGGGGGGAGGAGAATTCACCCCTCCACTTT. The resulting protein is CASSDSTQGLGGEENSPLHF.